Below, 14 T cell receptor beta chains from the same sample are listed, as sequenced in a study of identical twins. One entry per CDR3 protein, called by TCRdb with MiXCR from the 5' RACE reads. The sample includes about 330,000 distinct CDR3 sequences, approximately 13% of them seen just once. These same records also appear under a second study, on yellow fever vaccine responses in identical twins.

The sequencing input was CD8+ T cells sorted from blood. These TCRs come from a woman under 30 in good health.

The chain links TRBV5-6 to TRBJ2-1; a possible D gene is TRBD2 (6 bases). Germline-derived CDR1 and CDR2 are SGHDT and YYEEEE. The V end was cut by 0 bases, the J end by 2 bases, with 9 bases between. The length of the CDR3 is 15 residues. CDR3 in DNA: TGTGCCAGCAGCTTGGACGGGAGACCCTACAATGAGCAGTTCTTC. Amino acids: CASSLDGRPYNEQFF.

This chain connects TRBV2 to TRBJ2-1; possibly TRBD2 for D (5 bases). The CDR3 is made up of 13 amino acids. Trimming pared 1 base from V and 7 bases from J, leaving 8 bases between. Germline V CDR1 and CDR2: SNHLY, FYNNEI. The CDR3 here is CASSEGEPNEQFF. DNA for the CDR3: TGTGCCAGCAGTGAAGGGGAGCCGAATGAGCAGTTCTTC.

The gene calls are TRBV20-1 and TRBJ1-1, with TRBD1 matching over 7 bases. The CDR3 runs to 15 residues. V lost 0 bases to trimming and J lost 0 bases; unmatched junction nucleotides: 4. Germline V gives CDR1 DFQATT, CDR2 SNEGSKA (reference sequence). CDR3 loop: CSARDPTGMNTEAFF. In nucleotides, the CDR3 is TGCAGTGCTAGAGATCCGACAGGGATGAACACTGAAGCTTTCTTT.

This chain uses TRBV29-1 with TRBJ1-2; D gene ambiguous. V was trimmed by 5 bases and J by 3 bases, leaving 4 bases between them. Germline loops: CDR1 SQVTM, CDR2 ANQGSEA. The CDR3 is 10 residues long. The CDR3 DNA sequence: TGCAGCGTTCAGGACTATGGCTACACCTTC. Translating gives CSVQDYGYTF.

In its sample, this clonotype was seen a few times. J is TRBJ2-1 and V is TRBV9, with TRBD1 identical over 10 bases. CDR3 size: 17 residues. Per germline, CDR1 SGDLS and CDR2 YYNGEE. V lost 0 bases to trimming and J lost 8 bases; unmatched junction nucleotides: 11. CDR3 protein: CASSVDGGQGSGYEQFF. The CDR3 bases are TGTGCCAGCAGCGTAGATGGGGGACAGGGGTCCGGGTATGAGCAGTTCTTC.

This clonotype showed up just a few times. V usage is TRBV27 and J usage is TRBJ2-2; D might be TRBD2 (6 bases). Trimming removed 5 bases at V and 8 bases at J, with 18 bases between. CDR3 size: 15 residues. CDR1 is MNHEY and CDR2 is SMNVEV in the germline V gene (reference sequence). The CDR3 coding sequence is TGTGCCAGCAGTCCGTACCTCGGGGGACGGGGGGAGCTGTTTTTT. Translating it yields CASSPYLGGRGELFF.

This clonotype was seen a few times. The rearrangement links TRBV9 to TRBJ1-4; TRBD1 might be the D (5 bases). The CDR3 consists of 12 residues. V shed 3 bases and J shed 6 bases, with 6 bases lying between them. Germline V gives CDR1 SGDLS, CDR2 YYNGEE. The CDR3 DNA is TGTGCCAGCAGCGCCAGGGATGAAAAACTGTTTTTT. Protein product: CASSARDEKLFF.

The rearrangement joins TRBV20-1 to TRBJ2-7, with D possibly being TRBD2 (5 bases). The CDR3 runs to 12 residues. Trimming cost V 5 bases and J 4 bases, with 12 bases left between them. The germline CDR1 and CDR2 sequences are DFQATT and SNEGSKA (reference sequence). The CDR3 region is CSAEGEGYEQYF. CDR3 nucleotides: TGCAGTGCTGAGGGAGAGGGTTACGAGCAGTACTTC.

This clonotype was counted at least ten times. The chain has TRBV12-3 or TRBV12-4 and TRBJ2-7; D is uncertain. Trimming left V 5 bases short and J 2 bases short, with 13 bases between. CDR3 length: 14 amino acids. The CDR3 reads CASSPGSHAYEQYV. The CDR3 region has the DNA TGTGCCAGCAGTCCCGGGTCCCACGCCTACGAGCAGTACGTC.

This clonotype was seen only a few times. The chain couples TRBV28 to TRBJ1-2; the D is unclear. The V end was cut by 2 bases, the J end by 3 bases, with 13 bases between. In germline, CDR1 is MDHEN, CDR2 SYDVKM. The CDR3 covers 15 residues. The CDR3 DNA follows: TGTGCCAGCAGTTTAGGTGGCCCCGGGGACTATGGCTACACCTTC. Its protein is CASSLGGPGDYGYTF.

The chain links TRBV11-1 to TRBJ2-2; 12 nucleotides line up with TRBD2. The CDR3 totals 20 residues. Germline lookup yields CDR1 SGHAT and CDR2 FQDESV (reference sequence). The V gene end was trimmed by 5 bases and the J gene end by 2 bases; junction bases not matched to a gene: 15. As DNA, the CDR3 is TGTGCCAGCAGCCACACCATGACTAGCGGGGGCCCCCCAAACACCGGGGAGCTGTTTTTT. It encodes CASSHTMTSGGPPNTGELFF.

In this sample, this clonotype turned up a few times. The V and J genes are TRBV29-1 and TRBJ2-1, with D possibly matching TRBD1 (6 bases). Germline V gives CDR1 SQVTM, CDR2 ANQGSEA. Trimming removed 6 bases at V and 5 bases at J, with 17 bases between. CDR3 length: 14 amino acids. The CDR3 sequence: CSVARDNANNEQFF. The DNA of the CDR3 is TGCAGCGTGGCCCGGGACAACGCGAACAATGAGCAGTTCTTC.

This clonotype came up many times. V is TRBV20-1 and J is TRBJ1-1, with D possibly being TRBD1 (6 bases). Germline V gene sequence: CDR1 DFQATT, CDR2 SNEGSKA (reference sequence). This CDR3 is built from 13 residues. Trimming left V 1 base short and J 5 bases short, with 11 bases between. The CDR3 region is CSARVWDMTEAFF. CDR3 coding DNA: TGCAGTGCTAGAGTGTGGGACATGACTGAAGCTTTCTTT.

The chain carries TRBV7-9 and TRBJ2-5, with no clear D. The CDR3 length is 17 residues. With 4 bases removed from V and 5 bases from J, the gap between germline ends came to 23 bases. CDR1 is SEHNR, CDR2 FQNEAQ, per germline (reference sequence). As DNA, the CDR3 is TGTGCCAGCAGCTCCCCGACTTCAAGGGCGGAAACGGAGACCCAGTACTTC. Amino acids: CASSSPTSRAETETQYF.